The clone carrying this T cell receptor (beta chain) was observed a handful of times. The antigen is unknown. The read terminates 3 residues ahead of where the CDR3 ends, so the germline J gene completes it. Data came from immunoSEQ multiplex PCR; TCRdb stores just in-frame clones and leaves some out. The table lists under 45,000 clones, with no singletons. Donors gave about 5 to 8 ml heparinized peripheral whole blood. This sample was taken from a study of T cell clonality in common variable immunodeficiency. Study-level findings and limits: In common variable immunodeficiency, TCR beta chains reportedly carried fewer deletions and N-nucleotide insertions.

Germline V lookup: CDR1 LGHNA, CDR2 YNFKEQ. The CDR3 is 15 residues long. V was shortened by 0 bases and J by 5 bases, with 13 bases between the two germline ends. The sequencing sample was made of peripheral blood mononuclear cells. V and J are TRBV4-2 and TRBJ2-5; D might be TRBD1 (5 bases). This clonotype originated in a person aged 18 to 75 in good health. The CDR3 DNA, read in part, is TGTGCCAGCAGCCAAGAATTTGGAAAGGGGGAGACC. This codes for CASSQEFGKGET. The CDR3 as a whole reads CASSQEFGKGETQYF.